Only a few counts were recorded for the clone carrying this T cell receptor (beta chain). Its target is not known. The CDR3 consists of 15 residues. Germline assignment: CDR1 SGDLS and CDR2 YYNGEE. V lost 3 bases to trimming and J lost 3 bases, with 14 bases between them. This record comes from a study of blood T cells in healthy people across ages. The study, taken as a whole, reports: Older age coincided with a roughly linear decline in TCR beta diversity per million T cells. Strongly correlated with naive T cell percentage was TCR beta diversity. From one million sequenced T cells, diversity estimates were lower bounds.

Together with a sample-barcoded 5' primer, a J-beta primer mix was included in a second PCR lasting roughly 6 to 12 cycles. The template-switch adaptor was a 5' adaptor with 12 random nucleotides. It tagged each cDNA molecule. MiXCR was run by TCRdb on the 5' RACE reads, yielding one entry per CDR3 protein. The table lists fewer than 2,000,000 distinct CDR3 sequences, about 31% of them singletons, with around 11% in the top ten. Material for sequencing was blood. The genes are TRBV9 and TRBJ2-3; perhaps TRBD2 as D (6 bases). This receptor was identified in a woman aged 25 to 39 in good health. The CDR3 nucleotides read TGTGCCAGCAGCGCTGGGGGGTCTGGGACAGATACGCAGTATTTT. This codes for CASSAGGSGTDTQYF. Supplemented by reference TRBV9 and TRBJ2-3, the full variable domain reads DSGVTQTPKHLITATGQRVTLRCSPRSGDLSVYWYQQSLDQGLQFLIQYYNGEERAKGNILERFSAQQFPDLHSELNLSSLELGDSALYFCASSAGGSGTDTQYFGPGTRLTVL.